The clone carrying this TCR beta chain has just a few counts. What it binds is not known. The data originate from a study of early T cells in non-severe SARS-CoV-2 infection. Attachment of unique molecular identifiers was made to individual cDNA molecules. TCRdb independently ran MiXCR on the 5' RACE reads; one entry per CDR3 protein. In the table there are more than 55,000 distinct CDR3 sequences, around 13% of which are singletons. Study outcomes and limitations: Matching results from VDJdb favored anti-spike CD8 responses, leaving private and CD4 specificities undetected.

CDR1 is MNHEY and CDR2 is SVGAGI in the germline V gene. The CDR3 length is 15 residues. V shed 0 bases, J shed 1 base, and the junction held 1 base outside the gene matches. The TCR originated in an adult who was a healthcare worker with PCR-confirmed SARS-CoV-2 infection or an uninfected control (not recorded which). The chain joins TRBV6-5 to TRBJ1-2, with TRBD1 matching 8 bases. Sequencing was performed on whole blood. The CDR3 nucleotides read TGTGCCAGCAGTTACTCCAGGGGGCTTAACTATGGCTACACCTTC. This gives the protein CASSYSRGLNYGYTF.